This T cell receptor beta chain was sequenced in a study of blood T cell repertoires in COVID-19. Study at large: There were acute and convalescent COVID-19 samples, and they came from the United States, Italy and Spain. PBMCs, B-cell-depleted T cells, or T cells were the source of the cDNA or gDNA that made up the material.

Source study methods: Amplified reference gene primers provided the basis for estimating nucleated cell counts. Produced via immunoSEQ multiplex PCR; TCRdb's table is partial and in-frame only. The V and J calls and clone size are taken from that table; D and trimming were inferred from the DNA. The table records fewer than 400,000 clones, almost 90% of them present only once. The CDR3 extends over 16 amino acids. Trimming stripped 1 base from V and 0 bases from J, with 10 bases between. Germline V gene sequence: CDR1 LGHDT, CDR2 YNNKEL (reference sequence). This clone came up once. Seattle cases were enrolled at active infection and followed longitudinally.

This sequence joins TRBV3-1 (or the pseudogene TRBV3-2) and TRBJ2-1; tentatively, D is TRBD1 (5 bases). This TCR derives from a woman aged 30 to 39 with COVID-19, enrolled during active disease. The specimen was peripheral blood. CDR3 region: CASSQVTGASYNEQFF. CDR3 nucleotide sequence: TGTGCCAGCAGCCAAGTTACAGGCGCCTCCTACAATGAGCAGTTCTTC.